What follows are 5 T cell receptor beta chains derived from one specimen sequenced in a study of graft-versus-host responses after intestinal transplantation. Graft tissue processing released intraepithelial and lamina propria lymphocytes. The method was immunoSEQ multiplex PCR; TCRdb's version includes in-frame clones alone and lacks a portion of them. In the table there are about 3,900 clones, approximately 85% of which are singletons. The sample in question was ileum tissue, obtained 650 to 670 days after intestinal transplant. The origin of the receptors is a human patient who received an intestinal transplant, so some T cells may come from the graft donor.

V and J are TRBV18 and TRBJ1-2; 9 bases fit TRBD1. Germline CDR1 is KGHSH and CDR2 is LQKENI. This CDR3 is 15 amino acids long. Unmatched junction bases numbered 6, after V lost 3 bases and J lost 4 bases. The CDR3 nucleotides read TGTGCCAGCTCACCGGGACAGGGAGCCACCTATGGCTACACCTTC. Its translation is CASSPGQGATYGYTF.

The V gene is TRBV5-1, the J gene TRBJ1-1; D remains unclear. Germline assignment: CDR1 SGHRS and CDR2 YFSETQ. Trimming left V 4 bases short and J 1 base short, with 11 bases between. CDR3 length: 14 amino acids. CDR3 amino acids: CASSVTVGNTEAFF. The DNA for the CDR3 is TGCGCCAGCAGCGTCACAGTAGGGAACACTGAAGCTTTCTTT.

This clone was seen a handful of times. The chain joins TRBV9 to TRBJ2-2, with a weak D call TRBD2 (5 bases). Trimming pared 0 bases from V and 0 bases from J, leaving 9 bases between. The germline gives CDR1 SGDLS, CDR2 YYNGEE. This CDR3 comprises 16 residues. CDR3 in amino acids: CASSVGGHPNTGELFF. The CDR3 DNA sequence: TGTGCCAGCAGCGTAGGAGGGCACCCGAACACCGGGGAGCTGTTTTTT. The whole variable domain, filled in from reference TRBV9 and TRBJ2-2, reads DSGVTQTPKHLITATGQRVTLRCSPRSGDLSVYWYQQSLDQGLQFLIQYYNGEERAKGNILERFSAQQFPDLHSELNLSSLELGDSALYFCASSVGGHPNTGELFFGEGSRLTVL.

This clone has more than one count but fewer than ten. Different DNA sequences within this sample yield the same CDR3. The chain employs TRBV5-1 and TRBJ2-5, with 9 bases lining up with TRBD2. This CDR3 is 17 amino acids long. The V gene end was trimmed by 2 bases and the J gene end by 5 bases; junction bases not matched to a gene: 13. The germline CDR1 and CDR2 sequences are SGHRS and YFSETQ. CDR3 sequence (DNA): TGCGCCAGCAGCTTAAAGACTCTCGCGGGGGGGCGGGAGACCCAGTACTTC. Its translation: CASSLKTLAGGRETQYF.

The genes are TRBV18 and TRBJ2-7; either TRBD1 or TRBD2 may supply D (6 bases each). Trimming pared 0 bases from V and 9 bases from J, leaving 21 bases between. Germline CDR1 reads KGHSH; CDR2 reads LQKENI. The CDR3 runs to 16 residues. CDR3 sequence: CASSPPGAGWDSGQYF. Written as DNA, the CDR3 is TGTGCCAGCTCACCACCGGGGGCAGGGTGGGACTCCGGGCAGTACTTC. Looking up the rest from reference TRBV18 and TRBJ2-7 gives the full variable domain: NAGVMQNPRHLVRRRGQEARLRCSPMKGHSHVYWYRQLPEEGLKFMVYLQKENIIDESGMPKERFSAEFPKEGPSILRIQQVVRGDSAAYFCASSPPGAGWDSGQYFGPGTRLTVT.